One and the same sample provided the 6 T cell receptor beta chains below, sequenced in a study of OX40 agonist ivuxolimab in advanced cancers. Library creation used the immunoSEQ multiplex PCR assay. Entries here come from immuneACCESS through TCRdb and include only in-frame sequences with V and J called. Some clones fail to appear in such tables; in the studies checked, an unresolved V gene covers under half of the shortfall, and the cause of the remainder is unknown. The sample table lists more than 95,000 clones, around 94% of them with a count of one. The ten largest clones add up to less than 0.2% of the sample. Specimen: CD4+ or CD8+ T cells sorted from blood, collected in a trial of the OX40 agonist ivuxolimab. The receptors were sampled from an adult with an advanced solid tumor such as melanoma, head and neck, liver or kidney cancer.

The V call is TRBV7-2, the J call TRBJ2-1; TRBD2 matches at 10 bases. The CDR3 spans 16 residues. J gave up 4 bases and V 5 bases, and 8 bases lay outside the gene matches. Per the germline V gene, CDR1 is SGHTA and CDR2 is FQGNSA. CDR3 sequence: CASSPRLAGVYNEQFF. CDR3 DNA sequence: TGTGCCAGCAGCCCAAGACTAGCGGGTGTATACAATGAGCAGTTCTTC.

The chain uses TRBV29-1 and TRBJ1-1; D may be TRBD1 (6 bases). In germline, CDR1 is SQVTM, CDR2 ANQGSEA. This CDR3 is built from 12 residues. Deletions cut 6 bases from V and 5 bases from J, with 13 bases between. In DNA, the CDR3 is TGCAGCGTCCTCCAGGGGAGGACTGAAGCTTTCTTT. It translates to CSVLQGRTEAFF.

The gene calls are TRBV4-3 and TRBJ1-6, with 7 positions matching TRBD1. The CDR3 runs 15 residues. The J segment lost 9 bases and the V segment lost 4 bases, leaving 9 bases of the junction unmatched. The germline V gene encodes CDR1 LGHNA and CDR2 YSLEER. The CDR3, as DNA: TGCGCCAGCAGCCCAGAGGACAGGCGATCTTCACCCCTCCACTTT. Translated: CASSPEDRRSSPLHF.

This chain connects TRBV6-1 to TRBJ2-3, with D perhaps TRBD1 or TRBD2 (5 bases each). Trimming took off 2 bases at V and 4 bases at J, with 19 bases between the two ends. Germline V gene data show CDR1 as MNHNS and CDR2 as SASEGT. The CDR3 has 17 residues. The CDR3 reads CASSELVRGAGADTQYF. Here the CDR3 DNA reads TGTGCCAGCAGTGAATTGGTCCGGGGCGCAGGAGCAGATACGCAGTATTTT.

This chain uses TRBV5-8 with TRBJ2-6, with a weak D call TRBD1 (6 bases). Germline values: CDR1 SGHTS, CDR2 YDEGEE. The CDR3 has 16 amino acids. With 3 bases removed from V and 0 bases from J, the gap between germline ends came to 10 bases. The CDR3 protein is CASSWGQISGANVLTF. CDR3 nucleotides: TGTGCCAGCAGCTGGGGGCAGATCTCTGGGGCCAACGTCCTGACTTTC. Variable domain in full (rest from reference TRBV5-8 and TRBJ2-6): EAGVTQSPTHLIKTRGQQATLRCSPISGHTSVYWYQQALGLGLQFLLWYDEGEERNRGNFPPRFSGRQFPNYSSELNVNALELEDSALYLCASSWGQISGANVLTFGAGSRLTVL.

This chain joins TRBV7-9 and TRBJ1-1; the D gene is possibly TRBD1 (5 bases). The CDR3 has 17 residues. CDR1 is SEHNR, CDR2 FQNEAQ, per germline (reference sequence). V dropped 3 bases and J dropped 1 base, with 18 bases sitting between them. The CDR3 sequence: CASSLGGFRRKNTEAFF. The CDR3 DNA reads as TGTGCCAGCAGCTTGGGGGGGTTCCGACGGAAGAACACTGAAGCTTTCTTT. Full variable domain (rest looked up from reference TRBV7-9 and TRBJ1-1): DTGVSQNPRHKITKRGQNVTFRCDPISEHNRLYWYRQTLGQGPEFLTYFQNEAQLEKSRLLSDRFSAERPKGSFSTLEIQRTEQGDSAMYLCASSLGGFRRKNTEAFFGQGTRLTVV.